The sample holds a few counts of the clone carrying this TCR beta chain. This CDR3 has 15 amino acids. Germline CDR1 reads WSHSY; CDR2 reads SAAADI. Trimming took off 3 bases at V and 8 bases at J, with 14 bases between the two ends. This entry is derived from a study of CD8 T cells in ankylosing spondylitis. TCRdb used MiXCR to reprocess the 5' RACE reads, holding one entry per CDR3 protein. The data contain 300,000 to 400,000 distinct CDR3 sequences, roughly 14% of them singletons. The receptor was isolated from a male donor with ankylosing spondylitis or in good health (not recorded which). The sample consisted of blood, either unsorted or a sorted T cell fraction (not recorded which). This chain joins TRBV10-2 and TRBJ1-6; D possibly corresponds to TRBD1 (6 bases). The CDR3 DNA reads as TGCGCCAGCAGTGACCCGGGGGGCGCAGATTCACCCCTCCACTTT. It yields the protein CASSDPGGADSPLHF.